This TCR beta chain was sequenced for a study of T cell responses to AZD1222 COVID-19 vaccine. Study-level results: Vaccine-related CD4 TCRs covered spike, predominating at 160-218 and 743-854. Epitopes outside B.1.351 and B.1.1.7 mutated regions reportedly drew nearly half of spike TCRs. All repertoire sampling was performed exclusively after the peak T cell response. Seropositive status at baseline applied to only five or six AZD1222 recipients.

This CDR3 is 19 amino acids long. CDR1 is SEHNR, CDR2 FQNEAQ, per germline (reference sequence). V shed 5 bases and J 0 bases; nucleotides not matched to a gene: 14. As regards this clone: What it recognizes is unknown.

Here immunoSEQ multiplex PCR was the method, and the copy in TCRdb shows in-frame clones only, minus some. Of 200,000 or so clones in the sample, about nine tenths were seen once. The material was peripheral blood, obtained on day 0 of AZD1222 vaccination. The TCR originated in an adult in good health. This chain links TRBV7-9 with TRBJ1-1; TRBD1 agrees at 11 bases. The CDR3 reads CASSTSGTGGLQLNTEAFF. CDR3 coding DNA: TGTGCCAGCAGCACATCCGGGACAGGGGGTCTCCAGCTGAACACTGAAGCTTTCTTT.